Listed below are T cell receptor beta chains from one sample, sequenced in a study of shared clonotypes between healthy human individuals. Method: immunoSEQ multiplex PCR; TCRdb's copy keeps in-frame clones and lacks some. Found here are roughly 1 million clones, around 82% of them singletons; the top ten hold approximately 0.5%. Material for sequencing was memory CD4+ T cells from PBMCs. These receptors came from a man aged 18 to 29 in good health. Some clones in this sample may be carry-over from other donors' samples. The CDR3 runs from the conserved cysteine through the conserved F or W. A D gene is named only where the DNA matches it firmly. Some rows have no size entry. The others give once, few or many, or a class for an expanded clone.

>TRBJ1-5|once|TRBV10-3|.
TGTGCCATCAGTGACCTAATGAGGGGTAGTCAGCCCCAGCATTTT
CAISDLMRGSQPQHF
>TRBJ1-2|.|TRBV6-5|.
TGTGCCAGCAGTTCCCTCGCCGGGACCCAAAACTATGGCTACACCTTC
CASSSLAGTQNYGYTF
>TRBJ1-3|.|TRBV11-2|.
TGTGCCAGCAGCAGCGTATACACCATATATTTT
CASSSVYTIYF
>TRBJ1-1|.|TRBV6-5|TRBD1
TGTGCCAGCAGTTATCAAAGGGGGCTTGAAGCTTTCTTT
CASSYQRGLEAFF
>TRBJ1-2|.|TRBV12-1|.
TGTGCCAGCAGCTCGTGTGGCGATAACTATGGCTACACCTTC
CASSSCGDNYGYTF
>TRBJ2-7|.|TRBV4-2|TRBD2
TGTGCCAGCAGCCAAGGGTGGGCGGGAGACCAATCCTACGAGCAGTACTTC
CASSQGWAGDQSYEQYF
>TRBJ1-5|.|TRBV10-3|TRBD1
TGTGCCACCCGCGGGGCAGGGGGGAATCAGCCCCAGCATTTT
CATRGAGGNQPQHF
>TRBJ1-2|once|TRBV28|.
TGTGCCAGCAGCTGGCAGGGAAACTATGGCTACACCTTC
CASSWQGNYGYTF
>TRBJ2-3|.|TRBV2|TRBD2
TGTGCCAGCAGGGGACTAGTCACAGATACGCAGTATTTT
CASRGLVTDTQYF
>TRBJ2-5|.|TRBV7-2|TRBD2
TGTGCCAGCAGCCCAAGCAATAGCGGGAGTGGTGAGACCCAGTACTTC
CASSPSNSGSGETQYF
>TRBJ1-1|few|TRBV28|.
TGTGCCAGCACCCAATTCTCGGTGAGCACTGAAGCTTTCTTT
CASTQFSVSTEAFF
>TRBJ2-5|.|TRBV30|.
TGTGCCTGGGCGCTAGCGAGTCAAGAGACCCAGTACTTC
CAWALASQETQYF
>TRBJ2-5|.|TRBV29-1|TRBD2
TGCAGCGGGGGCGGGAGGTTGGAGACCCAGTACTTC
CSGGGRLETQYF
>TRBJ2-1|.|TRBV9|TRBD2
TGTGCCAGCAGCGTAGAAAGCGGGAGGGCCGTAGAGCAGTTCTTC
CASSVESGRAVEQFF
>TRBJ2-1|few|TRBV6-5|.
TGTGCCAGCAGTTACTTCAGGGGCTACAATGAGCAGTTCTTC
CASSYFRGYNEQFF
>TRBJ2-3|.|TRBV15|.
TGTGCCACCAGCAGGTCCCTAGCGACCTCGCCCGGGGCAGATACGCAGTATTTT
CATSRSLATSPGADTQYF
>TRBJ2-5|.|TRBV15|TRBD1
TGTGCCACCAGCAGAGGGTTGGGACAGGCGCAAGAGACCCAGTACTTC
CATSRGLGQAQETQYF
>TRBJ2-5|.|TRBV2|.
TGTGCCAGCGTAGGGGCACAAGAGACCCAGTACTTC
CASVGAQETQYF
>TRBJ2-1|.|TRBV4-2|.
TGTGCCAGCAGCCCGTCCCCGGGACGCGAGAAAAATGAGCAGTTCTTC
CASSPSPGREKNEQFF
>TRBJ2-7|.|TRBV7-2|.
TGTGCCAGCAGCCCGTTGGGTGCAGGGCGCGAGCAGTACTTC
CASSPLGAGREQYF
>TRBJ2-3|.|TRBV6-6|.
TGTGCCAGCAGCCGGGACTCTCAAGATACGCAGTATTTT
CASSRDSQDTQYF
>TRBJ2-2|.|TRBV14|.
TGTGCCAGCAGCCAAGGGGAGGCCGGGGAGCTGTTTTTT
CASSQGEAGELFF
>TRBJ1-2|.|TRBV14|.
TGTGCCAGCAGCCCCCTGCAGGCAGAGATCTATGGCTACACCTTC
CASSPLQAEIYGYTF
>TRBJ2-3|.|TRBV7-6|.
TGTGCCAGCAGCCGCCAACTTGGAGCGGGAGATACGCAGTATTTT
CASSRQLGAGDTQYF
>TRBJ2-5|.|TRBV2|.
TGTGCCAGCAGTGGGGCGGGGGCCGAGACCCAGTACTTC
CASSGAGAETQYF
>TRBJ1-2|.|TRBV18|TRBD1
TGTGCCAGCTCACCTACAGGGGTAGAAGCGGGCTACACCTTC
CASSPTGVEAGYTF
>TRBJ2-5|.|TRBV5-4|TRBD1
TGTGCCAGCAGCGCTGTAAGACAGGGAGAGACCCAGTACTTC
CASSAVRQGETQYF
>TRBJ2-1|.|TRBV5-1|.
TGCGCCAGCGCCCCCCCATTAGGAGTCTACAATGAGCAGTTCTTC
CASAPPLGVYNEQFF
>TRBJ2-3|.|TRBV7-2|.
TGTGCCAGCAGCCCGTCCTTTAATGCAGATACGCAGTATTTT
CASSPSFNADTQYF
>TRBJ1-2|.|TRBV28|.
TGTGCCAGCAGAATGGACAGTAACTATGGCTACACCTTC
CASRMDSNYGYTF
>TRBJ2-1|.|TRBV5-1|.
TGCGCCAGCAGCTTGGGTTCCGGGCCGACCTACAATGAGCAGTTCTTC
CASSLGSGPTYNEQFF